A single sample is the source of the 3 T cell receptor beta chains below, sequenced in a study of T-cell reconstitution after alpha-beta-depleted transplantation in children. Unique molecular identifiers were incorporated during preparation of the TCRbeta library. MiXCR, applied by TCRdb to the PCR reads, yields one record per CDR3 protein. The sample carries almost 400,000 distinct CDR3 sequences, roughly 22% recorded once. This specimen was PBMCs from the stem cell graft donor, taken from the stem cell graft. The source of these receptors is a human donor who donated a stem cell graft to a child with acute myeloid leukemia.

At least ten counts were recorded for this clonotype. The chain combines TRBV12-3 or TRBV12-4 with TRBJ1-5; no clear D gene. Trimming shortened V by 6 bases and J by 1 base, and 10 bases separated the two germline ends. The CDR3 runs to 14 residues. As DNA, the CDR3 is TGTGCCAGCAGAACCGACGGGAGCAATCAGCCCCAGCATTTT. Its protein is CASRTDGSNQPQHF.

The chain carries TRBV29-1 and TRBJ2-7, with D possibly matching TRBD1 (8 bases). This CDR3 spans 13 amino acids. V lost 7 bases and J 2 bases, leaving 15 bases between the germline ends. CDR1 SQVTM and CDR2 ANQGSEA come from the germline V gene. In DNA form, the CDR3 reads TGCAGCGCCCGGACAGGGAGGGCCTACGAGCAGTACTTC. Amino acids: CSARTGRAYEQYF.

This clonotype was observed a handful of times. The chain joins TRBV7-9 to TRBJ2-7; 8 nucleotides align to TRBD2. There are 15 residues in the CDR3. V shed 4 bases and J 4 bases; nucleotides not matched to a gene: 9. CDR1 and CDR2 (germline): SEHNR, FQNEAQ (reference sequence). The CDR3 is CASSSSGGESYEQYF. The CDR3 bases are TGTGCCAGCAGCTCATCCGGGGGGGAGTCTTACGAGCAGTACTTC. Looking up the rest from reference TRBV7-9 and TRBJ2-7 gives the full variable domain: DTGVSQNPRHKITKRGQNVTFRCDPISEHNRLYWYRQTLGQGPEFLTYFQNEAQLEKSRLLSDRFSAERPKGSFSTLEIQRTEQGDSAMYLCASSSSGGESYEQYFGPGTRLTVT.